This TCR beta chain was observed in a study of identical twins. Germline-derived CDR1 and CDR2 are SGHAT and FQNNGV. This CDR3 comprises 16 residues. V lost 4 bases and J lost 5; bases outside the gene matches: 11. TCRdb used MiXCR to reprocess the 5' RACE reads, holding one entry per CDR3 protein. Here the sample spans hundreds of thousands of distinct CDR3 sequences, 10% to 15% being singletons. The data also belong to a second study, concerning yellow fever vaccine responses in identical twins.

Input material: PBMCs. The chain combines TRBV11-2 with TRBJ2-3; 8 nucleotides line up with TRBD2. The source is a woman aged 18-29 years in good health. CDR3 region: CASSSNRGGLGDTQYF. DNA of the CDR3: TGTGCCAGCAGCTCTAACCGGGGGGGCCTGGGAGATACGCAGTATTTT.